This T cell receptor beta chain derives from a study of shared clonotypes between healthy human individuals. Overall study results and limits: Large depth notwithstanding, sorted-subset sequencing proved incomplete by rarefaction. Around 4.7% of naive CD4 clonotypes were shared across a handful of donors.

Free of recent acute infections or vaccinations, the donors were healthy HIV-negative adults. Details on this clone: What it binds is unknown.

Clones were read by immunoSEQ multiplex PCR, and TCRdb kept only the in-frame ones, dropping some. The profile covers roughly 1,000,000 clones, with more than 75% appearing a single time and under 0.6% taken by the ten largest. Germline V lookup: CDR1 MNHNS, CDR2 SASEGT. V was cut by 5 bases and J by 2 bases, with 6 bases left in between. This CDR3 contains 12 residues. The receptor comes from a man aged 18 to 30 in good health. Some clones in this sample may be carry-over from other donors' samples. The chain links TRBV6-1 to TRBJ2-5, with D possibly being TRBD1 (5 bases). Sequencing input: memory CD4+ T cells from PBMCs. Subset here: CD45RA-negative fraction. The chain's CDR3 is CASSRGQETQYF. The CDR3 DNA reads as TGTGCCAGCAGTAGGGGACAAGAGACCCAGTACTTC.